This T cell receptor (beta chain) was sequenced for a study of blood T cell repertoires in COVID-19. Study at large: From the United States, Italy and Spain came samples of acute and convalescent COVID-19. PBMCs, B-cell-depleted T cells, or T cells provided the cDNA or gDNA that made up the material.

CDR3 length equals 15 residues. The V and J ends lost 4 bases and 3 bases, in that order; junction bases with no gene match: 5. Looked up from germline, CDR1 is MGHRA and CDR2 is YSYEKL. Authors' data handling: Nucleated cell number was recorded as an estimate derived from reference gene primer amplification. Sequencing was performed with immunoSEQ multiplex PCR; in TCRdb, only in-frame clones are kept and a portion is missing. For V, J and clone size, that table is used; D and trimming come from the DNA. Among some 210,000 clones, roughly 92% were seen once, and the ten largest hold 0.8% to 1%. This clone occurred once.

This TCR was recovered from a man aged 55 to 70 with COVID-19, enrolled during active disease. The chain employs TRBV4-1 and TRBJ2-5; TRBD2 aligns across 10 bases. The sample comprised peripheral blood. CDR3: CASSPYGLAEETQYF. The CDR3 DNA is TGCGCCAGCAGCCCCTACGGACTAGCGGAAGAGACCCAGTACTTC.